The next 26 T cell receptor beta chains were all read from a single sample in a study of CD8+CD57+ T cells in acquired aplastic anemia. Genomic DNA was employed as the template in profiling TCR beta VDJ and CDR3. TCRdb used MiXCR to reprocess the reads, holding one entry per CDR3 protein. Among about 170,000 distinct CDR3 sequences, 50% to 75% were seen once, and the ten largest hold 45% to 55%. Sequencing was performed on sorted CD4+, CD8+, or CD8+CD57+ T cells (not recorded which) from PBMCs. These receptors all stem from a human donor in good health.

The chain has TRBV10-3 and TRBJ2-1; no firm D call. The CDR3 is made up of 12 amino acids. Trimming removed 3 bases from V and 5 bases from J, with 5 bases in between. The germline V gene has CDR1 ENHRY and CDR2 SYGVKD. The CDR3 sequence is CAISDRDNEQFF. CDR3 nucleotide sequence: TGTGCCATCAGTGATCGGGACAATGAGCAGTTCTTC.

The chain recombines TRBV6-2 or TRBV6-3 with TRBJ2-2; D not resolved. The V end was cut by 8 bases, the J end by 1 base, with 11 bases between. Looked up from germline, CDR1 is MNHEY and CDR2 is SVGEGT. This CDR3 has 14 residues. This CDR3 is CASVSHGNTGELFF. As DNA, the CDR3 is TGTGCCAGCGTCTCCCATGGGAACACCGGGGAGCTGTTTTTT.

V gene TRBV20-1 combines with J gene TRBJ1-1; D is unclear. The CDR3 consists of 11 residues. The V gene lost 5 bases and the J gene lost 6 bases, with 10 bases spanning the gap. Germline loops: CDR1 DFQATT, CDR2 SNEGSKA (reference sequence). CDR3 nucleotide sequence: TGCAGTGCTCGCCTTCATGCTGAAGCTTTCTTT. Translated: CSARLHAEAFF.

In its sample, this clonotype was seen a few times. The chain links TRBV7-2 to TRBJ2-4; maybe TRBD2 (6 bases). CDR3 length: 15 residues. Deletions cut 4 bases from V and 7 bases from J, with 17 bases between. Per the germline V gene, CDR1 is SGHTA and CDR2 is FQGNSA. CDR3: CASSSQGYRGNIQYF. The DNA of the CDR3 is TGTGCCAGCAGCTCCCAGGGTTATCGGGGGAACATTCAGTACTTC.

This clonotype was found a few times. V usage is TRBV2 and J usage is TRBJ2-1; D ambiguous. Per germline, CDR1 SNHLY and CDR2 FYNNEI. The CDR3 consists of 10 residues. With 8 bases removed from V and 5 bases from J, the gap between germline ends came to 4 bases. CDR3 protein: CASENNEQFF. The DNA for the CDR3 is TGTGCCAGCGAAAACAATGAGCAGTTCTTC. The full variable domain, its missing parts supplied by reference TRBV2 and TRBJ2-1, is EPEVTQTPSHQVTQMGQEVILRCVPISNHLYFYWYRQILGQKVEFLVSFYNNEISEKSEIFDDQFSVERPDGSNFTLKIRSTKLEDSAMYFCASENNEQFFGPGTRLTVL.

This clonotype was observed many times. CDR3 region: CASSYGVTINEQFF. CDR3 sequence (DNA): TGTGCCAGCAGTTACGGCGTGACAATTAATGAGCAGTTCTTC. This chain uses TRBV6-5 with TRBJ2-1; D remains ambiguous. There are 14 residues in the CDR3. Trimming pared 2 bases from V and 7 bases from J, leaving 12 bases between. Germline V gene data show CDR1 as MNHEY and CDR2 as SVGAGI.

The chain is built from TRBV20-1 and TRBJ2-2; D is uncertain. Germline V gene data show CDR1 as DFQATT and CDR2 as SNEGSKA (reference sequence). V was shortened by 1 base and J by 0 bases, with 3 bases between the two germline ends. This CDR3 spans 13 amino acids. CDR3 coding DNA: TGCAGTGCTAGAGCACCGAACACCGGGGAGCTGTTTTTT. It specifies CSARAPNTGELFF.

The sample holds many counts of this clonotype. The chain has TRBV9 and TRBJ1-3, with D unclear. Trimming removed 4 bases from V and 1 base from J, with 12 bases in between. CDR3 length equals 15 residues. Germline V gene data show CDR1 as SGDLS and CDR2 as YYNGEE. This CDR3 reads CASSPPTESGNTIYF. The CDR3 DNA sequence: TGTGCCAGCAGCCCACCGACGGAGTCTGGAAACACCATATATTTT.

The rearrangement links TRBV7-2 to TRBJ2-3; TRBD2 matches 8 bases. Per germline, CDR1 SGHTA and CDR2 FQGNSA. With 9 bases clipped from V and 1 base from J, the junction kept 6 bases outside the gene matches. CDR3 size: 14 residues. The CDR3 bases are TGTGCCAGTAGTATCGGGGGGGGCACAGATACGCAGTATTTT. It codes for CASSIGGGTDTQYF.

On this clonotype itself: Since the CDR3 does not end with the conserved phenylalanine or tryptophan, this likely comes from a read error. The chain is built from TRBV7-2 and TRBJ2-1; D is unclear. Trimming removed 7 bases from V and 9 bases from J, with 13 bases in between. This CDR3 has 12 amino acids. The germline V gene encodes CDR1 SGHTA and CDR2 FQGNSA. CDR3 sequence reads: CASTYPTGEQFS. As DNA, the CDR3 is TGTGCCAGCACCTACCCGACTGGTGAGCAGTTCTCC.

The chain joins TRBV2 to TRBJ1-6; maybe TRBD1 (5 bases). The length of the CDR3 is 14 residues. Trimming stripped 4 bases from V and 8 bases from J, with 12 bases between. The germline gives CDR1 SNHLY, CDR2 FYNNEI. CDR3 sequence (DNA): TGTGCCAGCAGTGGGGGACGGTCTGATTCACCCCTCCACTTT. Protein: CASSGGRSDSPLHF. The complete variable domain, with remaining parts taken from reference TRBV2 and TRBJ1-6, reads EPEVTQTPSHQVTQMGQEVILRCVPISNHLYFYWYRQILGQKVEFLVSFYNNEISEKSEIFDDQFSVERPDGSNFTLKIRSTKLEDSAMYFCASSGGRSDSPLHFGNGTRLTVT.

V and J are TRBV7-9 and TRBJ2-7, with 7 bases aligning to TRBD2. Trimming took 5 bases from V and 5 from J; bases not matched to a gene: 9. Germline CDR1 reads SEHNR; CDR2 reads FQNEAQ (reference sequence). The CDR3 runs to 14 residues. The CDR3 DNA is TGTGCCAGCAGCCAGAGAGCGGGAACAGACGAGCAGTACTTC. It translates to CASSQRAGTDEQYF.

This chain uses TRBV19 with TRBJ1-1; D gene unclear. Germline CDR1 reads LNHDA; CDR2 reads SQIVND (reference sequence). The ends were cut back, 0 bases at V and 5 bases at J, with 7 bases in the middle. The CDR3 extends over 13 amino acids. CDR3 protein: CASSIDGRTEAFF. The DNA of the CDR3 is TGTGCCAGTAGTATAGACGGGAGGACTGAAGCTTTCTTT.

This rearrangement joins TRBV7-9 to TRBJ1-3, with 9 bases aligning to TRBD1. Germline CDR1 is SEHNR and CDR2 is FQNEAQ (reference sequence). This CDR3 region has 16 residues. V shed 3 bases, J shed 2 bases, and the junction held 5 bases outside the gene matches. This CDR3 is CASSFSTGGTGNTIYF. The CDR3 DNA follows: TGTGCCAGCAGCTTTTCAACAGGGGGCACTGGAAACACCATATATTTT. Combining the CDR3 with reference TRBV7-9 and TRBJ1-3 gives the whole variable domain DTGVSQNPRHKITKRGQNVTFRCDPISEHNRLYWYRQTLGQGPEFLTYFQNEAQLEKSRLLSDRFSAERPKGSFSTLEIQRTEQGDSAMYLCASSFSTGGTGNTIYFGEGSWLTVV.

The V gene is TRBV29-1, the J gene TRBJ1-5, with D tentatively TRBD1 (6 bases). The CDR3 runs to 13 residues. Germline-derived CDR1 and CDR2 are SQVTM and ANQGSEA. Trimming cost V 6 bases and J 1 base, with 10 bases left between them. Here the CDR3 DNA reads TGCAGCGTGCTACAGGGCAGCAATCAGCCCCAGCATTTT. This sequence encodes CSVLQGSNQPQHF.

The CDR3 bases are TGCGCCAGCAGCTTGGCCGGGACAGGCCAAGAGACCCAGTACTTC. Residues: CASSLAGTGQETQYF. J is TRBJ2-5 and V is TRBV5-1; 8 positions match TRBD1. This CDR3 has 15 amino acids. The junction had 2 bases not matched to a gene; V was cut back by 0 bases and J by 1 base. Germline V gene sequence: CDR1 SGHRS, CDR2 YFSETQ.

This clonotype was counted many times. CDR3 sequence (DNA): TGTGCCAGCCCCCAGACGGGGTCCTACAATGAGCAGTTCTTC. It codes for CASPQTGSYNEQFF. V and J are TRBV2 and TRBJ2-1; TRBD2 might be the D (5 bases). Looked up from germline, CDR1 is SNHLY and CDR2 is FYNNEI. The ends were cut back, 8 bases at V and 1 base at J, with 12 bases in the middle. This CDR3 region has 14 residues.

The CDR3, as DNA: TGTGCCAGCAGTTCGGGGCCCCAAGAGACCCAGTACTTC. The encoded protein is CASSSGPQETQYF. The chain carries TRBV6-4 and TRBJ2-5; the D call may be TRBD1 or TRBD2 (5 bases each). Germline lookup yields CDR1 MRHNA and CDR2 SNTAGT. The V end lost 5 bases, the J end lost 1 base, and 8 bases lay between the germline ends. The CDR3 totals 13 residues.

This clonotype was picked up one time. The CDR3 region is CASGSSGDYEQYF. Written as DNA, the CDR3 is TGTGCCAGCGGTTCCTCCGGGGACTACGAGCAGTACTTC. This sequence joins TRBV9 and TRBJ2-7; tentatively, D is TRBD2 (5 bases). The CDR3 length is 13 residues. In germline, CDR1 is SGDLS, CDR2 YYNGEE. V lost 7 bases to trimming and J lost 3 bases, with 14 bases between them.

This chain uses TRBV2 with TRBJ2-7, with 16 positions matching TRBD2. Looked up from germline, CDR1 is SNHLY and CDR2 is FYNNEI. This CDR3 region has 18 residues. Germline trimming cut 8 bases from V and 3 bases from J; bases unmatched to any gene: 13. Here the CDR3 DNA reads TGTGCCAGCCACATACCGGGACTAGCGGGAGGGCCCCGCTACGAGCAGTACTTC. As protein: CASHIPGLAGGPRYEQYF.

This rearrangement joins TRBV7-2 to TRBJ1-6; D is undetermined. There are 12 residues in the CDR3. Germline-derived CDR1 and CDR2 are SGHTA and FQGNSA. Trimming left V 8 bases short and J 6 bases short, with 8 bases between. The CDR3 nucleotides read TGTGCCAGCTCCGACTTTAATTCACCCCTCCACTTT. Translation: CASSDFNSPLHF.

The V gene is TRBV15, the J gene TRBJ2-1; TRBD1 is a possible D gene (6 bases). CDR3 length equals 14 residues. Trimming cost V 1 base and J 4 bases, with 8 bases left between them. Germline V gene sequence: CDR1 LNHNV, CDR2 YYDKDF (reference sequence). The CDR3 sequence is CATSRGTAYNEQFF. In DNA form, the CDR3 reads TGTGCCACCAGCAGAGGGACAGCTTACAATGAGCAGTTCTTC.

The chain joins TRBV2 to TRBJ1-6, with TRBD1 matching over 7 bases. Trimming removed 1 base from V and 7 bases from J; junction bases left unmatched: 4. The V gene's germline CDR1 is SNHLY and CDR2 FYNNEI. CDR3 length equals 15 residues. The CDR3 region has the DNA TGTGCCAGCAGTGAAGAAGGACAGGTGAATTCACCCCTCCACTTT. Its protein product is CASSEEGQVNSPLHF.

This clonotype was seen a handful of times. V gene TRBV15 combines with J gene TRBJ1-4, with D possibly matching TRBD1 (5 bases). The CDR3 consists of 19 residues. The V and J ends lost 1 base and 10 bases respectively, with 28 bases between them. CDR1 LNHNV and CDR2 YYDKDF come from the germline V gene (reference sequence). The CDR3 reads CATSRGLGRGEPQGGKLFF. The CDR3 region has the DNA TGTGCCACCAGCAGAGGACTGGGGCGGGGGGAACCGCAGGGCGGAAAACTGTTTTTT.

V gene TRBV19 combines with J gene TRBJ2-7; D may be TRBD2 (6 bases). The CDR3 is made up of 13 amino acids. Germline loops: CDR1 LNHDA, CDR2 SQIVND (reference sequence). Trimming cost V 3 bases and J 9 bases, with 15 bases left between them. The DNA of the CDR3 is TGTGCCAGTAGTATCTCGGGAGCCAGACGGCAGTACTTC. This translates into CASSISGARRQYF.

Comments on this clonotype: A much bigger clone sits one base away, suggesting this may be a read error. The rearrangement uses TRBV13 and TRBJ2-7, with unresolved D. Germline V gene sequence: CDR1 PRHDT, CDR2 FYEKMQ (reference sequence). Trimming pared 6 bases from V and 0 bases from J, leaving 9 bases between. The CDR3 sequence is 13 residues long. The CDR3 DNA follows: TGTGCCAGCAGTTCACGGCTCTCCTACGAGCAGTACTTC. Its translation: CASSSRLSYEQYF.